Each of the 26 T cell receptor beta chains below was sequenced from the same sample in a study of shared clonotypes between healthy human individuals. TCRdb's copy holds only in-frame clones and misses some; the assay was immunoSEQ multiplex PCR. This table holds about 480,000 clones, over 75% found once. Source material: PBMCs. Source of these receptors: a woman in her 40s in good health. Some clones in this sample may be carry-over from other donors' samples.

This clone was found a few times. The gene calls are TRBV9 and TRBJ1-1; D may be TRBD1 (6 bases). V was clipped by 0 bases and J by 11 bases, with 14 bases between them. The CDR3 covers 13 residues. Germline V gene data show CDR1 as SGDLS and CDR2 as YYNGEE. In DNA, the CDR3 is TGTGCCAGCAGCGTAGACGGTTGGGGGGCTGCTTTCTTT. It is translated as CASSVDGWGAAFF.

The genes are TRBV2 and TRBJ1-1; D gene uncertain. In germline, CDR1 is SNHLY, CDR2 FYNNEI. V was cut by 6 bases and J by 0 bases, with 8 bases left in between. This CDR3 is 13 amino acids long. CDR3 bases: TGTGCCAGCAGGTGGGGTGTGAACACTGAAGCTTTCTTT. Protein sequence: CASRWGVNTEAFF. Combining the CDR3 with reference TRBV2 and TRBJ1-1 gives the whole variable domain EPEVTQTPSHQVTQMGQEVILRCVPISNHLYFYWYRQILGQKVEFLVSFYNNEISEKSEIFDDQFSVERPDGSNFTLKIRSTKLEDSAMYFCASRWGVNTEAFFGQGTRLTVV.

The table lists this clone with a few counts. V usage is TRBV4-3 and J usage is TRBJ2-1; 14 bases agree with TRBD2. The CDR3 is 16 residues long. V lost 3 bases to trimming and J lost 7 bases; unmatched junction nucleotides: 5. Germline-derived CDR1 and CDR2 are LGHNA and YSLEER. The CDR3 region is CASSHTWTSGRNEQFF. Written as DNA, the CDR3 is TGCGCCAGCAGCCATACCTGGACTAGCGGGAGGAATGAGCAGTTCTTC.

This chain uses TRBV5-4 with TRBJ2-1; D might be TRBD2 (7 bases). This CDR3 is built from 16 residues. Germline V gene sequence: CDR1 SGHNT, CDR2 YYREEE (reference sequence). V shed 4 bases and J shed 4 bases, with 18 bases lying between them. The CDR3 is CASSDGGLAAYNEQFF. CDR3 coding DNA: TGTGCCAGCAGCGACGGGGGGCTAGCTGCATACAATGAGCAGTTCTTC.

This clone was found a few times. The chain has TRBV6-1 and TRBJ1-2, with 9 bases identical to TRBD1. The junction had 10 bases not matched to a gene; V was cut back by 4 bases and J by 4 bases. Germline V gives CDR1 MNHNS, CDR2 SASEGT. The CDR3 is 16 amino acids. CDR3 sequence: CASSAYRGRPVYGYTF. CDR3 nucleotides: TGTGCCAGCAGTGCATACAGGGGGCGGCCCGTCTATGGCTACACCTTC.

The chain has TRBV19 and TRBJ1-2, with D possibly TRBD1 on 5 matching bases. This CDR3 spans 16 amino acids. In germline, CDR1 is LNHDA, CDR2 SQIVND (reference sequence). V dropped 6 bases and J dropped 3 bases, with 20 bases sitting between them. Written as DNA, the CDR3 is TGTGCCAGTAGCCGCCCGGGCGGGGCGAACGACTATGGCTACACCTTC. Residues: CASSRPGGANDYGYTF.

This clone has only one observation. This rearrangement joins TRBV28 to TRBJ2-1, with 13 bases that match TRBD2. CDR1 and CDR2 (germline): MDHEN, SYDVKM. Trimming took 4 bases from V and 5 from J; bases not matched to a gene: 2. This CDR3 has 15 amino acids. CDR3 bases: TGTGCCAGCAGTTGGACTAGCGGGAGAAACAATGAGCAGTTCTTC. Its translation: CASSWTSGRNNEQFF.

The chain joins TRBV4-3 to TRBJ2-3; 15 positions agree with TRBD2. The CDR3 spans 16 residues. In germline, CDR1 is LGHNA, CDR2 YSLEER. Trimming cost V 4 bases and J 3 bases; bases outside gene matches: 2. This CDR3 is CASSRGLAGGTDTQYF. CDR3 sequence (DNA): TGCGCCAGCAGCCGAGGACTAGCGGGAGGGACAGATACGCAGTATTTT.

The chain couples TRBV11-2 to TRBJ2-7, with D unresolved. V gave up 1 base and J gave up 3 bases, with 10 bases separating them. The CDR3 has 14 residues. CDR1 SGHAT and CDR2 FQNNGV come from the germline V gene. Written as DNA, the CDR3 is TGTGCCAGCAGCTTAGGGGCTGGCAACTACGAGCAGTACTTC. This translates into CASSLGAGNYEQYF.

The V gene is TRBV19, the J gene TRBJ2-1, with D perhaps TRBD2 (6 bases). Germline V gene lookup returns CDR1 LNHDA and CDR2 SQIVND (reference sequence). Trimming shortened V by 4 bases and J by 9 bases, and 7 bases separated the two germline ends. CDR3 length: 11 residues. CDR3 bases: TGTGCCAGTAGTACGGGACTTGAGCAGTTCTTC. As protein: CASSTGLEQFF. The full variable domain, in which reference TRBV19 and TRBJ2-1 provide the parts outside the CDR3, is DGGITQSPKYLFRKEGQNVTLSCEQNLNHDAMYWYRQDPGQGLRLIYYSQIVNDFQKGDIAEGYSVSREKKESFPLTVTSAQKNPTAFYLCASSTGLEQFFGPGTRLTVL.

The rearrangement joins TRBV12-5 to TRBJ2-3; TRBD2 matches 12 bases. The CDR3 runs 17 residues. Germline V lookup: CDR1 LGHNT, CDR2 FRNRAP. V dropped 0 bases and J dropped 6; count of bases not matched to a gene: 7. The CDR3 nucleotides read TGTGCTAGTGGTTTGGTAGCAACTAGCGGGAGGCCGGATACGCAGTATTTT. As protein: CASGLVATSGRPDTQYF.

The J gene is TRBJ2-5, the V gene TRBV5-6; TRBD1 agrees at 8 bases. The assigned J gene may be wrong: the sequence end matches TRBJ2-7 better. CDR3 size: 18 residues. CDR1 is SGHDT, CDR2 YYEEEE, per germline. CDR3: CASSKDRDRTSYSYEQYF. The CDR3 bases are TGTGCCAGCAGCAAAGACCGGGACAGGACCTCTTACTCCTACGAGCAGTACTTC.

The rearrangement uses TRBV6-1 and TRBJ1-5; D is unresolved. Trimming removed 6 bases from V and 4 bases from J, with 10 bases in between. CDR1 is MNHNS, CDR2 SASEGT, per germline. The CDR3 is made up of 13 amino acids. The CDR3 protein is CASRHDGNQPQHF. The CDR3 DNA reads as TGTGCCAGCAGGCACGACGGTAATCAGCCCCAGCATTTT.

V gene TRBV5-3 combines with J gene TRBJ2-3; 13 bases agree with TRBD2. TRBV5-3 falls under the ORF class, with uncertain function. With 3 bases clipped from V and 2 bases from J, the junction kept 3 bases outside the gene matches. The CDR3 totals 16 residues. CDR3: CARSWGLAGITDTQYF. CDR3 coding DNA: TGTGCCAGAAGCTGGGGACTAGCGGGGATCACAGATACGCAGTATTTT.

V is TRBV15 and J is TRBJ2-2; 11 nucleotides line up with TRBD2. Germline V gene data show CDR1 as LNHNV and CDR2 as YYDKDF (reference sequence). The CDR3 loop spans 14 amino acids. The junction had 6 bases not matched to a gene; V was cut back by 8 bases and J by 7 bases. CDR3 sequence: CATAASGRSGELFF. The CDR3 bases are TGTGCCACCGCGGCTAGCGGGAGGAGCGGGGAGCTGTTTTTT.

This chain uses TRBV27 with TRBJ2-3, with a tentative D call TRBD2 (5 bases). V dropped 4 bases and J dropped 0 bases, with 17 bases sitting between them. The V gene's germline CDR1 is MNHEY and CDR2 SMNVEV (reference sequence). This CDR3 spans 17 amino acids. As DNA, the CDR3 is TGTGCCAGCAGTTCATGGACCCAGTGGACTAGCACAGATACGCAGTATTTT. This encodes CASSSWTQWTSTDTQYF.

J is TRBJ1-5 and V is TRBV27, with unresolved D. Trimming took 2 bases from V and 3 from J, leaving 5 bases between them. The CDR3 consists of 13 residues. Germline CDR1 reads MNHEY; CDR2 reads SMNVEV (reference sequence). CDR3 sequence reads: CASSLQFNQPQHF. The CDR3 nucleotides are TGTGCCAGCAGTTTACAATTCAATCAGCCCCAGCATTTT.

This sequence joins TRBV27 and TRBJ1-1; no reliable D call. V shed 5 bases and J shed 0 bases, with 10 bases lying between them. The CDR3 contains 14 residues. From germline, CDR1 is MNHEY and CDR2 SMNVEV (reference sequence). The CDR3 region is CASSIRRMNTEAFF. As DNA, the CDR3 is TGTGCCAGCAGTATACGGAGGATGAACACTGAAGCTTTCTTT.

V is TRBV18 and J is TRBJ1-1, with a possible D match to TRBD1 (6 bases). The V gene lost 7 bases and the J gene lost 1 base, with 13 bases spanning the gap. Germline CDR1 reads KGHSH; CDR2 reads LQKENI. CDR3 length: 14 amino acids. The CDR3 bases are TGTGCCAGCTACAAACTGGACAGGAACACTGAAGCTTTCTTT. It codes for CASYKLDRNTEAFF.

This sequence joins TRBV29-1 and TRBJ2-5, with D perhaps matching TRBD2 (6 bases). The end of the DNA aligns better with TRBJ2-7, so the J call may be wrong. This CDR3 is built from 13 residues. Germline V gene data show CDR1 as SQVTM and CDR2 as ANQGSEA. The CDR3 loop reads CSVGVRESYEQYF. The CDR3 DNA reads TGCAGCGTTGGGGTTCGGGAGTCCTACGAGCAGTACTTC.

The rearrangement links TRBV6-1 to TRBJ2-2; D possibly corresponds to TRBD1 (5 bases). CDR1 and CDR2 (germline): MNHNS, SASEGT. The CDR3 contains 15 residues. Trimming shortened V by 3 bases and J by 5 bases, and 13 bases separated the two germline ends. For the CDR3, the DNA is TGTGCCAGCAGTGAGGGGCAGGTTGAAACCGGGGAGCTGTTTTTT. Translation gives CASSEGQVETGELFF.

In its sample, this clone was seen a few times. Other nucleotide sequences in the sample specify the same CDR3. The chain is built from TRBV15 and TRBJ2-1; the match to TRBD2 covers 12 bases. Germline trimming cut 0 bases from V and 4 bases from J; bases unmatched to any gene: 1. Germline V gene sequence: CDR1 LNHNV, CDR2 YYDKDF (reference sequence). The CDR3 is made up of 16 amino acids. CDR3 residues: CATSRDLAGGYNEQFF. The CDR3 DNA follows: TGTGCCACCAGCAGAGATCTAGCGGGAGGGTACAATGAGCAGTTCTTC.

This chain joins TRBV2 and TRBJ1-2; TRBD1 might be the D (6 bases). Per germline, CDR1 SNHLY and CDR2 FYNNEI. Trimming shortened V by 5 bases and J by 1 base, and 20 bases separated the two germline ends. The CDR3 is made up of 17 amino acids. CDR3 loop: CASSPQRGIGDNYGYTF. The CDR3 nucleotides read TGTGCCAGCAGTCCTCAGAGGGGGATTGGTGATAACTATGGCTACACCTTC.

The CDR3 nucleotides are TGTGCCAGCAGCTTAGGCCTAGGGACAGGGAATGGGCAGCCCCAGCATTTT. Amino acids: CASSLGLGTGNGQPQHF. This chain joins TRBV13 and TRBJ1-5; 9 nucleotides agree with TRBD1. There are 17 residues in the CDR3. The germline V gene has CDR1 PRHDT and CDR2 FYEKMQ (reference sequence). The V and J ends lost 0 bases and 7 bases, in that order; junction bases with no gene match: 10.

The V and J genes are TRBV5-1 and TRBJ2-7; 9 positions agree with TRBD2. The CDR3 runs to 15 residues. Germline lookup yields CDR1 SGHRS and CDR2 YFSETQ. V shed 3 bases, J shed 5 bases, and the junction held 9 bases outside the gene matches. The CDR3: CASSWVEGLAHEQYF. The CDR3 region has the DNA TGCGCCAGCAGCTGGGTCGAGGGACTAGCCCACGAGCAGTACTTC.

The J gene is TRBJ1-5, the V gene TRBV18; 12 bases agree with TRBD1. V trimming: 3 bases; J trimming: 13 bases; junction bases outside the gene matches: 16. This CDR3 is built from 17 residues. Germline V gene sequence: CDR1 KGHSH, CDR2 LQKENI. CDR3 loop: CASSPGPPGTGGVQQHF. The CDR3 coding sequence is TGTGCCAGCTCACCCGGCCCACCCGGGACAGGGGGCGTTCAGCAGCATTTT.